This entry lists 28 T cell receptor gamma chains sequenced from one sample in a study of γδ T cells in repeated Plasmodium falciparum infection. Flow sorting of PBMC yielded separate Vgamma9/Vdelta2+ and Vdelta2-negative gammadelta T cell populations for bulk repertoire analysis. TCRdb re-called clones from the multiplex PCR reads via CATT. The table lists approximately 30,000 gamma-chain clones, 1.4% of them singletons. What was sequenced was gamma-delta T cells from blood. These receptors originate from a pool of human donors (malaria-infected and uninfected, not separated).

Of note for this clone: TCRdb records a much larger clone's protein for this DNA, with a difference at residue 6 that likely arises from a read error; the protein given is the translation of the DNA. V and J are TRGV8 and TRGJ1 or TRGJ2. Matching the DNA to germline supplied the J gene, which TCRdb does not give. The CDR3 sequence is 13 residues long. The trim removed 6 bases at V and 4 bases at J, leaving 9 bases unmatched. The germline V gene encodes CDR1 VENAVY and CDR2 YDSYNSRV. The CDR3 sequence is CATWIASYYKKLF. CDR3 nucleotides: TGTGCCACCTGGATTGCGTCATATTATAAGAAACTCTTT.

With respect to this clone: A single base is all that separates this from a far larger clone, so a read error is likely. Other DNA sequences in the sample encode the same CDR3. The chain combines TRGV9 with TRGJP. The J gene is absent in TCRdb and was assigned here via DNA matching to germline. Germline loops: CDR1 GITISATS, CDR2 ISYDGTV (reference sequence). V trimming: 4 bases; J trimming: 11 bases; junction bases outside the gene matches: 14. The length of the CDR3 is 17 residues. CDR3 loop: CALWDDVMELGKKIKVF. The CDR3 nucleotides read TGTGCCTTGTGGGACGATGTGATGGAGCTGGGCAAAAAAATCAAGGTATTT.

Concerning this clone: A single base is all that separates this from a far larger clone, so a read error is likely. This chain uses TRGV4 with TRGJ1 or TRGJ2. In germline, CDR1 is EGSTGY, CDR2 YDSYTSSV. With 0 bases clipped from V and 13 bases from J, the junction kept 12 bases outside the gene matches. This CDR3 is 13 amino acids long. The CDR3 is CATWDGPILAKLF. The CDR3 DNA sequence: TGTGCCACCTGGGATGGGCCGATCTTGGCCAAACTCTTT.

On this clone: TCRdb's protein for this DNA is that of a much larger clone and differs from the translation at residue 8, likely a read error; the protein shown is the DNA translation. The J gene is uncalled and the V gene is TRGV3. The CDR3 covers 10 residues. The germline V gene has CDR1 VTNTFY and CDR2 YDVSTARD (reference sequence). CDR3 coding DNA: TGTGCCACCTGGGAGTCAGAGGAACTCTTT. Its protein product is CATWESEELF.

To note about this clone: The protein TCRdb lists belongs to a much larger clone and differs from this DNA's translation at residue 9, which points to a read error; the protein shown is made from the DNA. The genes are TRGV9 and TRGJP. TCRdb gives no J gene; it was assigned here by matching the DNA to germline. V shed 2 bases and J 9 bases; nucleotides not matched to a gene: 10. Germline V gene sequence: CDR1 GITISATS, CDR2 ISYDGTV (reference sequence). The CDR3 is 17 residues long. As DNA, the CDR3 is TGTGCCTTGTGGGAGGCCCCAGTGGGGTTGGGCAAAAAAATCAAGGTATTT. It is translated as CALWEAPVGLGKKIKVF.

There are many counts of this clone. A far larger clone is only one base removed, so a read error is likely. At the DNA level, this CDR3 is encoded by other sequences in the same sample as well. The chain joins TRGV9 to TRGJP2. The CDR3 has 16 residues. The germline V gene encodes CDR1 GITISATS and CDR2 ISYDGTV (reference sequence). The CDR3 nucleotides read TGCGCCTTGTGGGAGGTGGTTGGGGGTAGTGATTGGATCAAGACGTTT. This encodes CALWEVVGGSDWIKTF.

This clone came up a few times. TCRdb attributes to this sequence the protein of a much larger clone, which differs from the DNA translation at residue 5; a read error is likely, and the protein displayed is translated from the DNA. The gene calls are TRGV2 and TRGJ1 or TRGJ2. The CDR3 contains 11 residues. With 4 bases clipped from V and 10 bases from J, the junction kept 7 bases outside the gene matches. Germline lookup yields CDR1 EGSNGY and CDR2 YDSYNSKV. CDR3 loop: CATWEGAKKLF. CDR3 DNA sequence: TGTGCCACCTGGGAAGGAGCCAAGAAACTCTTT.

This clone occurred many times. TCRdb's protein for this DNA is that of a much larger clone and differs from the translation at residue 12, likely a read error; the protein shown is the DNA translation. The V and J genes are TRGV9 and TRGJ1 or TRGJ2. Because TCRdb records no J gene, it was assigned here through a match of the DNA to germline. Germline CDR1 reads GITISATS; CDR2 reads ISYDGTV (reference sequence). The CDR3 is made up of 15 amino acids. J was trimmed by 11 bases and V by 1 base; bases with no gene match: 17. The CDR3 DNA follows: TGTGCCTTGTGGGAGGTAGGAAGAGGGAAGGGTGAGAAACTCTTT. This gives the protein CALWEVGRGKGEKLF.

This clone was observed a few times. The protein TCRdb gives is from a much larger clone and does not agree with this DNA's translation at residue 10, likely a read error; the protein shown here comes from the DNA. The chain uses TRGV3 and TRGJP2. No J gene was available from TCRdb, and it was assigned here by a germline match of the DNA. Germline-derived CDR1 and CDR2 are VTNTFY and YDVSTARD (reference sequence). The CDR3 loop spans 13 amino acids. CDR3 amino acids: CATWRYSDWFKTF. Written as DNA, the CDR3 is TGTGCCACCTGGCGTTATAGTGATTGGTTCAAGACGTTT.

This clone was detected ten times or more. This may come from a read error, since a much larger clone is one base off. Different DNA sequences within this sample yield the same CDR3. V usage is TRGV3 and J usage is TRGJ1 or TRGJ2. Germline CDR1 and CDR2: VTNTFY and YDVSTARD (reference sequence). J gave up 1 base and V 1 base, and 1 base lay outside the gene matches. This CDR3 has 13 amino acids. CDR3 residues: CATWDRNYYKKLF. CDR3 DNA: TGTGCCACCTGGGACAGAAATTATTATAAGAAACTCTTT.

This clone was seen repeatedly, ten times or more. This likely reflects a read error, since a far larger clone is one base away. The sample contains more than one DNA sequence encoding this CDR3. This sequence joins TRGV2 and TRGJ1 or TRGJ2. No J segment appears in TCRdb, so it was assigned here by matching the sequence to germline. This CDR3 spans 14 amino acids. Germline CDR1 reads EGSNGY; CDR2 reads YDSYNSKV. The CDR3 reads CATWDVENYYKKLF. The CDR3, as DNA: TGTGCCACCTGGGACGTAGAGAATTATTACAAGAAACTCTTT.

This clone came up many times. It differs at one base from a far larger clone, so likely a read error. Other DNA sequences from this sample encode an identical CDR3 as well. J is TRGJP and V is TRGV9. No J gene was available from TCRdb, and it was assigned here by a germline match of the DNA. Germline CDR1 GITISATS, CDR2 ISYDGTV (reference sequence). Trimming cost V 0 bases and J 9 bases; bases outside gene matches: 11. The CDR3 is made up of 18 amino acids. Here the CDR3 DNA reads TGTGCCTTGTGGGAGGTGTATAGCCCGAGGTTGGGCAAAAAAATCAAGGTATTT. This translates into CALWEVYSPRLGKKIKVF.

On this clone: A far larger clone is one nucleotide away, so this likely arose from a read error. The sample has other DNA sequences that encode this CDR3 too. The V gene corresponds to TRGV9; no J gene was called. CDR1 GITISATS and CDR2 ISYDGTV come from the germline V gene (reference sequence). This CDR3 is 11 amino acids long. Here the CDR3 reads CALWEPIKKLF. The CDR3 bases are TGTGCCTTGTGGGAGCCCATAAAGAAACTCTTC.

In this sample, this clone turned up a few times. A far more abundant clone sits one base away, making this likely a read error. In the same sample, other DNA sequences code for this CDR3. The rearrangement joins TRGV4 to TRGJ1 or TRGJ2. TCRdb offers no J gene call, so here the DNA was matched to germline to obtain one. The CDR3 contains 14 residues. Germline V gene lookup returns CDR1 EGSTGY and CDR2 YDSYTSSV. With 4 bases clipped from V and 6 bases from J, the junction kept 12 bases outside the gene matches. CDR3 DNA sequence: TGTGCCACCTGGGACGGCCCCTTTTCTTATAAGAAACTCTTT. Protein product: CATWDGPFSYKKLF.

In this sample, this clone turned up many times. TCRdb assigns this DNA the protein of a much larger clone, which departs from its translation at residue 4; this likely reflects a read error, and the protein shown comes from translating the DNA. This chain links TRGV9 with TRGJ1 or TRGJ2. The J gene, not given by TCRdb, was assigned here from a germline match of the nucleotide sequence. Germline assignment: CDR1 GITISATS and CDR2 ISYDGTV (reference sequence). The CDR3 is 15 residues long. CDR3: CALREVWLPYYKKLF. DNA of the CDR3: TGTGCCTTGCGGGAGGTGTGGCTCCCTTATTATAAGAAACTCTTT.

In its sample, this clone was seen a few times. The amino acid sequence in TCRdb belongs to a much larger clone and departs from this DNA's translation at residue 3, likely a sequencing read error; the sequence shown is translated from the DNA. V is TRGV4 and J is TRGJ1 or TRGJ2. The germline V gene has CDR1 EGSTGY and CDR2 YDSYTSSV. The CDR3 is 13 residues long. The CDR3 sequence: CAPWDVWYYKKLF. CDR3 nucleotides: TGTGCCCCCTGGGATGTTTGGTATTATAAGAAACTCTTT.

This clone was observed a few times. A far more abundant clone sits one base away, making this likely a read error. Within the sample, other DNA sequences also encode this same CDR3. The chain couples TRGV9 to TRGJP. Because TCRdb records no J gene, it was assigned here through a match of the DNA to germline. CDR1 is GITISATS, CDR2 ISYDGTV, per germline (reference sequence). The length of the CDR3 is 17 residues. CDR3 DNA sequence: TGTGCCTTGTGGGAGACCGACCAAGAGTTGGGCAAAAAGATCAAGGTATTT. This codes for CALWETDQELGKKIKVF.

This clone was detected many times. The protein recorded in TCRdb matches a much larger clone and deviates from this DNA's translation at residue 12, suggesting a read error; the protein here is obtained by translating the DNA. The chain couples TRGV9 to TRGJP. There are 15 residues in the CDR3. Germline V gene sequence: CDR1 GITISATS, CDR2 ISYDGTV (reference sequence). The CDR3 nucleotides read TGTGCCTTGTGGGAGGTGCTTTTGGGCAAAAAAACCAAGGTATTT. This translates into CALWEVLLGKKTKVF.

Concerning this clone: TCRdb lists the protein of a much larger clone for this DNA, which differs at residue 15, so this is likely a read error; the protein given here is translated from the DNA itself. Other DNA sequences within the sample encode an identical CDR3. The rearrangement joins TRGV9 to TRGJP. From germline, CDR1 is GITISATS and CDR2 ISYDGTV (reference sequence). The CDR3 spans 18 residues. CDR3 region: CALWEVQPQELGKKVKVF. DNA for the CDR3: TGTGCCTTGTGGGAGGTGCAGCCACAAGAGTTGGGCAAAAAAGTCAAGGTATTT.

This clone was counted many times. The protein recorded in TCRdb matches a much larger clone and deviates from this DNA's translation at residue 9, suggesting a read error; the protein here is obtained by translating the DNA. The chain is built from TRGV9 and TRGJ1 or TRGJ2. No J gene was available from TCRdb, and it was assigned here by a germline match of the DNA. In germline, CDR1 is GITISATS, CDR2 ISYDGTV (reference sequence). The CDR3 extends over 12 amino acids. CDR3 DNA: TGTGCCTTGTGGGAGGTCTCTTATGAGAAACTCTTT. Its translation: CALWEVSYEKLF.

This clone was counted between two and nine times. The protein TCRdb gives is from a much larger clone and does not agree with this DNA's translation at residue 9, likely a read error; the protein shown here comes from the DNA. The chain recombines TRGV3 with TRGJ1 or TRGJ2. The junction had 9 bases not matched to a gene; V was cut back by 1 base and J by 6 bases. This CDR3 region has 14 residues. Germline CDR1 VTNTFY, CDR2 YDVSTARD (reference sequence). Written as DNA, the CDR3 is TGTGCCACCTGGGACAGTCCGGGGGTTTATAAGAAACTCTTT. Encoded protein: CATWDSPGVYKKLF.

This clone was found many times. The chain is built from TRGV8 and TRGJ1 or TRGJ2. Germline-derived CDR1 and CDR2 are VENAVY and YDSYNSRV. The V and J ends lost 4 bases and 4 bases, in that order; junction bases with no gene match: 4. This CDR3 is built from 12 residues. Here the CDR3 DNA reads TGTGCCACCTGGGAGCTGTATTATAAGAAACTCTTT. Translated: CATWELYYKKLF.

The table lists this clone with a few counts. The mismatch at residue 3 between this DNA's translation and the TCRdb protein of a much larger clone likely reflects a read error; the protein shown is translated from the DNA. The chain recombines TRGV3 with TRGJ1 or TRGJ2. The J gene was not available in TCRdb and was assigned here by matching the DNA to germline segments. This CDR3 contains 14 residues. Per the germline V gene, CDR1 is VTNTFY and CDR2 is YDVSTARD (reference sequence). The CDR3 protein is CAAWDHPAGGKKLF. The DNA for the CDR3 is TGTGCCGCCTGGGACCACCCCGCGGGGGGTAAGAAACTCTTT.

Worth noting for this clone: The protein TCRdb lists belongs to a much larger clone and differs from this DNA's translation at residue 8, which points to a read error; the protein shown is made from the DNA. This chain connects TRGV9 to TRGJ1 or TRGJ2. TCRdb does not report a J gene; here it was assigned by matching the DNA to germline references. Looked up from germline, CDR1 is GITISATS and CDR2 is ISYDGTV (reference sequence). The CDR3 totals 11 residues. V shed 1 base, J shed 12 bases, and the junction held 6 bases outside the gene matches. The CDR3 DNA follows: TGTGCCTTGTGGGAGGTTTGGCGGAAACTCTTT. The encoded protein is CALWEVWRKLF.

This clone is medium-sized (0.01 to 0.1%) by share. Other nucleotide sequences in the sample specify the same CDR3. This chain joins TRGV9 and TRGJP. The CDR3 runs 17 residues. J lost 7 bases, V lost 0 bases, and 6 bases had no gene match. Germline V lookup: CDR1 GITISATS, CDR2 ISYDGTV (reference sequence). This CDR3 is CALWEVQKELGKKIKVF. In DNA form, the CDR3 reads TGTGCCTTGTGGGAGGTGCAAAAGGAGTTGGGCAAAAAAATCAAGGTATTT.

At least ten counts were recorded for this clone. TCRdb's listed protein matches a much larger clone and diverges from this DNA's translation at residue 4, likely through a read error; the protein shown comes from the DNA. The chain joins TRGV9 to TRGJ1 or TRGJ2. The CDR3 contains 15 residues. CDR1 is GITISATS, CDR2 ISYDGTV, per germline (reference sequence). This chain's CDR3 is CALREVGPLRRKKLF. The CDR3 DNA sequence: TGTGCCTTGCGGGAGGTGGGACCGCTACGCAGAAAGAAACTCTTT.

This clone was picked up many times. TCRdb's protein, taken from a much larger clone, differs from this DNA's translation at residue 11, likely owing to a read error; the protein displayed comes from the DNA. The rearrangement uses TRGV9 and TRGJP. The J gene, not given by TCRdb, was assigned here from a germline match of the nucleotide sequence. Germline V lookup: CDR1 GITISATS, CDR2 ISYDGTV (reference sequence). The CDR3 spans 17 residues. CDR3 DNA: TGTGCCTTGTGGGAGGTGGTATCCGAGTTGAGCAAAAAAATCAAGGTATTT. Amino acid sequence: CALWEVVSELSKKIKVF.

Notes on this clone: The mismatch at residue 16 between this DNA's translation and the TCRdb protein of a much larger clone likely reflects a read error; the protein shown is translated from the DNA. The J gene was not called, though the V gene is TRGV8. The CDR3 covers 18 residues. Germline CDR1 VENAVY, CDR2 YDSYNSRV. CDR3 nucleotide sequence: TGTGCCACCTGGGATATTATGGTTGCTGAGTTGGGCAAAAAAATCGAGGTATTT. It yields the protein CATWDIMVAELGKKIEVF.